Described below is a single T cell receptor (beta chain) sequence and its context. Its antigen is as yet unknown. These data are taken from a study of monozygotic twins with inflammatory bowel disease. Germline V gene sequence: CDR1 KGHSH, CDR2 LQKENI. The CDR3 sequence is 16 residues long. Study-level findings and limits: Repertoire similarity did not differ between concordant and discordant twins, possibly owing to limited power.

UMIs containing a 6-nucleotide sample barcode were added via template switching. TCRdb processed the 5' RACE reads again and assigns one entry to each CDR3 protein, with no DNA. The table lists 150,000 to 200,000 distinct CDR3 sequences. The chain links TRBV18 to TRBJ1-3; lacking DNA, the TRBD1 call made by TCRdb goes unchecked. The source is a human donor with ulcerative colitis or Crohn's disease, or a healthy co-twin of an affected twin (not recorded which). What was sequenced was blood. CDR3 amino acids: CASSPRQVLPGNTIYF.